This entry lists 6 T cell receptor beta chains sequenced from one sample in a study of blood T cells in healthy people across ages. Together with a sample-barcoded 5' primer, a J-beta primer mix was included in a second PCR lasting about 7 to 11 cycles. MiXCR, run by TCRdb on the 5' RACE reads, gives a single entry per CDR3 protein. Of about 670,000 distinct CDR3 sequences detected, under 65% appear once; the ten largest clones hold roughly 14%. Sequenced sample: blood. These receptor sequences come from a woman of 80 years or more in good health.

This clonotype was seen repeatedly, ten times or more. This chain connects TRBV27 to TRBJ2-7; 10 bases map to TRBD2. From germline, CDR1 is MNHEY and CDR2 SMNVEV (reference sequence). The ends lost 6 bases at V and 1 base at J; junction bases unmatched: 9. The CDR3 consists of 16 residues. CDR3: CASRTSLAGMSYEQYF. The CDR3 DNA follows: TGTGCCAGCAGAACTTCACTAGCGGGGATGTCCTACGAGCAGTACTTC.

The CDR3 protein is CASSGRRTGTRAFF. The CDR3 DNA reads as TGTGCCAGCAGCGGTCGGAGGACAGGGACGAGAGCTTTCTTT. The gene calls are TRBV5-6 and TRBJ1-1; 8 bases match TRBD1. CDR1 is SGHDT, CDR2 YYEEEE, per germline. V lost 4 bases, J lost 10 bases, and 12 bases stayed unmatched. The CDR3 contains 14 residues.

This rearrangement joins TRBV5-1 to TRBJ2-5; D might be TRBD1 (5 bases). Trimming stripped 10 bases from V and 2 bases from J, with 12 bases between. CDR3 length: 12 residues. CDR1 is SGHRS and CDR2 is YFSETQ in the germline V gene. The CDR3 is CACTGSQETQYF. The CDR3 DNA sequence: TGCGCCTGCACAGGCTCTCAAGAGACCCAGTACTTC.

As to this clonotype: This could be a read error, since a much larger clone is one nucleotide away. The genes are TRBV25-1 and TRBJ2-5; D is perhaps TRBD1 (5 bases). Matching the DNA end better, TRBJ2-7 makes the J call doubtful. The V gene's germline CDR1 is MGHDK and CDR2 SYGVNS. The CDR3 covers 14 residues. The CDR3 DNA is TGTGCCAGCAGTCCCCAGGGTACCCACTACGAGCAGTACTTC. Its protein product is CASSPQGTHYEQYF.

This chain uses TRBV20-1 with TRBJ1-5, with D possibly being TRBD1 (5 bases). The length of the CDR3 is 15 residues. Per the germline V gene, CDR1 is DFQATT and CDR2 is SNEGSKA (reference sequence). With 3 bases removed from V and 9 bases from J, the gap between germline ends came to 21 bases. CDR3 amino acids: CSARESAGPARPQHF. The DNA for the CDR3 is TGCAGTGCTAGGGAATCGGCAGGGCCCGCTCGGCCCCAGCATTTT.

This rearrangement joins TRBV6-4 to TRBJ2-1, with D perhaps assigned TRBD1 or TRBD2 (6 bases each). The CDR3 loop spans 14 amino acids. V gave up 11 bases and J gave up 5 bases, with 19 bases separating them. Germline CDR1 MRHNA, CDR2 SNTAGT. The CDR3 loop is CAESWGAIDNEQFF. In DNA form, the CDR3 reads TGTGCCGAATCTTGGGGGGCTATCGACAATGAGCAGTTCTTC.